This TCR beta chain emerged from a study of CD8 T cells in ankylosing spondylitis (dated by TCRdb to about 2017). Background for the entire study: The study profiled T cell receptor beta repertoires in healthy donors and ankylosing spondylitis patients to find disease-linked TCR variants. Peripheral blood samples were taken, and synovial fluid was additionally collected from ankylosing spondylitis patients. The whole study cohort included over a hundred healthy donors and 25 ankylosing spondylitis patients. The investigation overall reported the following: In peripheral blood, the disease-linked clones were found at relatively low frequencies and had a CD8+ phenotype. Blood from ankylosing spondylitis patients appeared to be characterized by a TCR beta motif composed of roughly eight highly homologous amino acid variants. According to the report, matched synovial fluid samples from ankylosing spondylitis patients were significantly enriched for the disease-linked clones. Some of the motif variants had been reported before in the synovial fluid and blood of reactive arthritis patients, a finding that suggests common disease-initiation mechanisms.

This clonotype has at least ten counts. Its antigen is unknown. The record has no base qualities; no much larger clone is one base away. Counted from cysteine to phenylalanine, this CDR3 has 14 amino acids. The CDR3 DNA has 42 bases and is translated from base 1. The V end gives up 6 bases and the J end 3 bases, leaving 5 bases in the junction not matched to a gene. According to the germline V gene, CDR1 reads ENHRY and CDR2 reads SYGVKD. Sequencer: Illumina HiSeq 2500. TCR beta libraries were prepared by quantitative 5'-RACE with molecular barcodes. Regarding the original processing steps: To identify disease-linked TCR variants, a new computational method was used, one built on a probabilistic model of VDJ rearrangement. In TCRdb, the public reads were trimmed at Q25 with fastp and aligned with MiXCR, with productive beta chains retained. CDR3 protein sequences are deduplicated, and each keeps its most common genes and DNA. None of the V and J calls come from the authors' own analysis; TCRdb made them. This sample has fewer than 550,000 distinct CDR3 sequences in its table, and about 5.7% of those were observed once. The top ten constitute 3% to 4% of the sample.

Sequencing used blood, either unsorted or a sorted T cell fraction (not recorded which). The TCR comes from a male donor with ankylosing spondylitis. The sequence links TRBV10-3 to TRBJ1-1; TRBD1 fits 9 bases in the junction. The CDR3 protein is CAISNRGLDTEAFF. In nucleotides, the sequence is TGTGCCATCAGCAACAGGGGGCTTGACACTGAAGCTTTCTTT.